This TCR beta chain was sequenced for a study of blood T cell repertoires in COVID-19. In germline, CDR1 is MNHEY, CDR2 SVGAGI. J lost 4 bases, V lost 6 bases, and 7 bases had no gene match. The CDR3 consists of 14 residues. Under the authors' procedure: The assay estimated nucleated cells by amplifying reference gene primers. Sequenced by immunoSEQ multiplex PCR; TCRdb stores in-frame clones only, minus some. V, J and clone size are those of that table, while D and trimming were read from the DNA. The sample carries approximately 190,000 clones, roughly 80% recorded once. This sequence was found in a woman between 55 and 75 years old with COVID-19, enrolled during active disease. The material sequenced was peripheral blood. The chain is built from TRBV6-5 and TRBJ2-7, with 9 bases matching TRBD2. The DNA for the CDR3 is TGTGCCAGCAGCTCGTTAGCGGGAGTTTACGAGCAGTACTTC. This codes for CASSSLAGVYEQYF.